Each of the 16 T cell receptor beta chains below was sequenced from the same sample in a study of T cell responses to AZD1222 COVID-19 vaccine. Assay: immunoSEQ multiplex PCR; the TCRdb copy retains only in-frame clones and omits some. The top ten clones hold 2.5% to 3.5% of a sample with about 140,000 clones, roughly nine tenths of them seen once. The sequencing used peripheral blood, collected on day 0 of AZD1222 vaccination. All receptors come from an adult in good health.

The sample holds one count of this clone. The junction and the germline gene differ at one end; a read error may be behind it. V usage is TRBV7-7 and J usage is TRBJ1-1; D gene unclear. CDR1 is SSHAT, CDR2 FNYEAQ, per germline (reference sequence). This CDR3 comprises 13 residues. CDR3 nucleotide sequence: TGTGCTAGCAGCTTTGGGGAGGACACTGAAGCTTTCTTT. This translates into CASSFGEDTEAFF.

The rearrangement links TRBV6-2 or TRBV6-3 to TRBJ2-7, with D possibly being TRBD1 (6 bases). Germline CDR1 MNHEY, CDR2 SVGEGT. V lost 2 bases and J 7 bases, leaving 15 bases between the germline ends. The length of the CDR3 is 14 residues. CDR3 amino acids: CASSYGTGLEEQYF. CDR3 coding DNA: TGTGCCAGCAGTTACGGTACAGGGCTGGAGGAGCAGTACTTC.

The chain has TRBV5-1 and TRBJ2-5; D remains ambiguous. The CDR3 is 12 amino acids. Trimming cost V 0 bases and J 0 bases, with 0 bases left between them. Germline CDR1 and CDR2: SGHRS and YFSETQ. In DNA, the CDR3 is TGCGCCAGCAGCTTGGACCAAGAGACCCAGTACTTC. Its translation is CASSLDQETQYF.

This clone occurred once. The V gene is TRBV9, the J gene TRBJ2-5, with a possible D match to TRBD2 (6 bases). The V gene lost 0 bases and the J gene lost 1 base, with 16 bases spanning the gap. The CDR3 runs 17 residues. Looked up from germline, CDR1 is SGDLS and CDR2 is YYNGEE. The CDR3: CASSVGYAGRVQETQYF. In DNA form, the CDR3 reads TGTGCCAGCAGCGTAGGTTACGCGGGGCGAGTCCAAGAGACCCAGTACTTC.

This clone has at least ten counts. Other nucleotide sequences in the sample specify the same CDR3. The chain's CDR3 is CASSRTGQNTEAFF. The CDR3 region has the DNA TGTGCCAGCAGTCGGACAGGGCAGAACACTGAAGCTTTCTTT. The V and J genes are TRBV9 and TRBJ1-1, with TRBD1 identical over 8 bases. Looked up from germline, CDR1 is SGDLS and CDR2 is YYNGEE. V dropped 5 bases and J dropped 1; count of bases not matched to a gene: 4. This CDR3 region has 14 residues.

This clone appeared once. The chain is built from TRBV29-1 and TRBJ2-1; 7 positions match TRBD1. The CDR3 covers 13 residues. V was pared by 6 bases and J by 1 base, with 3 bases of the junction left unmatched. CDR1 SQVTM and CDR2 ANQGSEA come from the germline V gene. In DNA, the CDR3 is TGCAGCGTCCAACAGGGGTCCTACAATGAGCAGTTCTTC. Its protein is CSVQQGSYNEQFF.

The V call is TRBV7-8, the J call TRBJ1-1; 11 bases align to TRBD1. V was pared by 5 bases and J by 4 bases, with 6 bases of the junction left unmatched. The CDR3 length is 15 residues. CDR1 is SGHVS and CDR2 is FQNEAQ in the germline V gene. DNA for the CDR3: TGTGCCAGCAGCCTATCGGGACAGGGGGGCACTGAAGCTTTCTTT. This gives the protein CASSLSGQGGTEAFF.

The chain uses TRBV15 and TRBJ1-3; D is unclear. Germline V CDR1 and CDR2: LNHNV, YYDKDF (reference sequence). CDR3 length: 16 residues. Trimming removed 1 base from V and 0 bases from J, with 10 bases in between. The CDR3 loop is CATSRGDQVSGNTIYF. DNA for the CDR3: TGTGCCACCAGCAGAGGGGATCAAGTCTCTGGAAACACCATATATTTT.

The rearrangement joins TRBV5-5 to TRBJ1-6; 7 bases line up with TRBD1. This CDR3 has 14 residues. The ends lost 4 bases at V and 7 bases at J; junction bases unmatched: 5. The germline V gene has CDR1 SGHKS and CDR2 YYEKEE (reference sequence). CDR3 sequence: CASSPTGTNSPLHF. The CDR3 nucleotides read TGTGCCAGCAGCCCGACAGGGACCAATTCACCCCTCCACTTT.

The chain recombines TRBV30 with TRBJ1-1; D is uncertain. Trimming stripped 7 bases from V and 1 base from J, with 10 bases between. Germline V gene data show CDR1 as GTSNPN and CDR2 as SVGIG (reference sequence). The CDR3 consists of 12 residues. CDR3 in DNA: TGTGCCTCCCAGACACCGAACACTGAAGCTTTCTTT. It codes for CASQTPNTEAFF.

This chain joins TRBV7-9 and TRBJ1-1; D is unclear. Trimming pared 3 bases from V and 1 base from J, leaving 12 bases between. The CDR3 is 15 amino acids. Germline loops: CDR1 SEHNR, CDR2 FQNEAQ (reference sequence). CDR3 sequence: CASSFIEGRNTEAFF. The CDR3 region has the DNA TGTGCCAGCAGCTTTATCGAGGGCCGGAACACTGAAGCTTTCTTT. Complete variable domain (other parts from reference TRBV7-9 and TRBJ1-1): DTGVSQNPRHKITKRGQNVTFRCDPISEHNRLYWYRQTLGQGPEFLTYFQNEAQLEKSRLLSDRFSAERPKGSFSTLEIQRTEQGDSAMYLCASSFIEGRNTEAFFGQGTRLTVV.

The chain combines TRBV5-1 with TRBJ1-6, with TRBD1 as a possible D gene (5 bases). The CDR3 runs to 15 residues. Trimming pared 3 bases from V and 7 bases from J, leaving 14 bases between. Germline V lookup: CDR1 SGHRS, CDR2 YFSETQ. This CDR3 reads CASSSQGPSNSPLHF. DNA of the CDR3: TGCGCCAGCAGCTCTCAGGGACCCTCCAATTCACCCCTCCACTTT.

This sequence joins TRBV28 and TRBJ2-1; D gene unclear. The length of the CDR3 is 14 residues. Germline CDR1 reads MDHEN; CDR2 reads SYDVKM. V was pared by 3 bases and J by 4 bases, with 10 bases between. CDR3 sequence reads: CASSFSVEYNEQFF. DNA for the CDR3: TGTGCCAGCAGTTTCTCGGTTGAGTACAATGAGCAGTTCTTC.

The chain links TRBV18 to TRBJ2-7; 7 positions match TRBD1. The CDR3 is 15 amino acids. V lost 3 bases and J lost 0; bases outside the gene matches: 5. The germline V gene has CDR1 KGHSH and CDR2 LQKENI. The CDR3 here is CASSPRGQSSYEQYF. DNA for the CDR3: TGTGCCAGCTCACCGAGGGGGCAGAGCTCCTACGAGCAGTACTTC. The variable domain in full, with the rest retrieved from reference TRBV18 and TRBJ2-7, is NAGVMQNPRHLVRRRGQEARLRCSPMKGHSHVYWYRQLPEEGLKFMVYLQKENIIDESGMPKERFSAEFPKEGPSILRIQQVVRGDSAAYFCASSPRGQSSYEQYFGPGTRLTVT.

V is TRBV7-9 and J is TRBJ2-1; TRBD2 matches 15 bases. Germline V gives CDR1 SEHNR, CDR2 FQNEAQ (reference sequence). With V trimmed by 5 bases and J by 2 bases, 1 base remained unmatched. The CDR3 totals 16 residues. The CDR3 nucleotides are TGTGCCAGCAGCGGGACTAGCGGGAGGACCTACAATGAGCAGTTCTTC. Amino acid sequence: CASSGTSGRTYNEQFF. Together with reference TRBV7-9 and TRBJ2-1, the CDR3 gives the full variable domain: DTGVSQNPRHKITKRGQNVTFRCDPISEHNRLYWYRQTLGQGPEFLTYFQNEAQLEKSRLLSDRFSAERPKGSFSTLEIQRTEQGDSAMYLCASSGTSGRTYNEQFFGPGTRLTVL.

The V gene is TRBV6-5, the J gene TRBJ1-2; D possibly corresponds to TRBD1 (6 bases). The CDR3 spans 14 residues. Germline CDR1 is MNHEY and CDR2 is SVGAGI. The V end was cut by 2 bases, the J end by 8 bases, with 15 bases between. Written as DNA, the CDR3 is TGTGCCAGCAGTTACAGCAGGGGAGAGCAAGGCTACACCTTC. Residues: CASSYSRGEQGYTF.